Shown below are 21 T cell receptor beta chains from a single sample sequenced in a study of cytomegalovirus exposure and HLA in healthy donors. The table came from immunoSEQ multiplex PCR; TCRdb's copy has only in-frame clones and leaves some out. The sample carries fewer than 400,000 clones, more than 80% recorded once. The sequenced material came from PBMCs. The receptors shown here come from a woman aged 18 to 35 in good health and CMV-seronegative.

This clone was seen a single time. V gene TRBV28 combines with J gene TRBJ1-2; D is perhaps TRBD1 (5 bases). CDR3 length: 14 residues. V lost 4 bases and J 1 base, leaving 10 bases between the germline ends. CDR1 is MDHEN, CDR2 SYDVKM, per germline. The DNA for the CDR3 is TGTGCCAGCAGTTCGGGGGGTCTTAACTATGGCTACACCTTC. It specifies CASSSGGLNYGYTF.

The gene calls are TRBV7-2 and TRBJ2-7; weak D call: TRBD1 (6 bases). V lost 3 bases, J lost 2 bases, and 11 bases lay in between. CDR1 SGHTA and CDR2 FQGNSA come from the germline V gene. This CDR3 has 14 amino acids. In DNA form, the CDR3 reads TGTGCCAGCAGCTTTTCACAGGGCGCCTACGAGCAGTACTTC. Encoded protein: CASSFSQGAYEQYF.

V is TRBV14 and J is TRBJ2-1; 7 bases map to TRBD2. This CDR3 region has 13 residues. Per the germline V gene, CDR1 is SGHDN and CDR2 is FVKESK. V lost 5 bases and J lost 13; bases outside the gene matches: 11. The CDR3 is CASSGEGHIHQFF. In nucleotides, the CDR3 is TGTGCCAGCAGCGGGGAGGGGCATATCCACCAGTTCTTC.

This clone has more than one count but fewer than ten. The chain couples TRBV19 to TRBJ2-7, with 11 bases lining up with TRBD2. This CDR3 region has 16 residues. Germline V gene data show CDR1 as LNHDA and CDR2 as SQIVND (reference sequence). After removal of 6 bases from V and 1 base from J, the junction contained 8 bases not matched to a gene. The DNA of the CDR3 is TGTGCCAGTAGCTGGACTAGCGGGCTCAGATCCTACGAGCAGTACTTC. Protein product: CASSWTSGLRSYEQYF.

The rearrangement links TRBV7-7 to TRBJ2-2; the match to TRBD2 covers 16 bases. Germline V gene lookup returns CDR1 SSHAT and CDR2 FNYEAQ (reference sequence). V lost 5 bases to trimming and J lost 6 bases; unmatched junction nucleotides: 9. The CDR3 spans 18 residues. The CDR3 here is CASSPASGTSGRAGELFF. In nucleotides, the CDR3 is TGTGCCAGCAGCCCCGCATCGGGGACTAGCGGGAGGGCCGGGGAGCTGTTTTTT.

This clone was seen only a few times. J is TRBJ2-1 and V is TRBV7-3, with 9 bases fitting TRBD2. Germline loops: CDR1 SGHTA, CDR2 FQGTGA. The CDR3 runs to 16 residues. The junction had 2 bases not matched to a gene; V was cut back by 0 bases and J by 2 bases. CDR3: CASSLTASGAYNEQFF. In DNA, the CDR3 is TGTGCCAGCAGCTTAACGGCTAGCGGGGCCTACAATGAGCAGTTCTTC.

The V and J genes are TRBV6-1 and TRBJ2-7; 10 bases are shared with TRBD1. Germline lookup yields CDR1 MNHNS and CDR2 SASEGT. The CDR3 has 16 amino acids. V lost 0 bases and J lost 1; bases outside the gene matches: 3. The CDR3 DNA is TGTGCCAGCAGTGAAGCCGGGACAGGGGATTCCTACGAGCAGTACTTC. This sequence encodes CASSEAGTGDSYEQYF.

The chain carries TRBV9 and TRBJ2-1, with TRBD2 identical over 8 bases. This CDR3 is 20 amino acids long. Per the germline V gene, CDR1 is SGDLS and CDR2 is YYNGEE. The junction had 21 bases not matched to a gene; V was cut back by 0 bases and J by 7 bases. The CDR3 spells CASSVGFVPTSGSPRNEQFF. The DNA for the CDR3 is TGTGCCAGCAGCGTAGGATTCGTCCCAACAAGCGGGAGCCCAAGGAATGAGCAGTTCTTC.

V is TRBV10-3 and J is TRBJ1-4, with 9 nucleotides matching TRBD1. The CDR3 is made up of 15 amino acids. Germline V gene sequence: CDR1 ENHRY, CDR2 SYGVKD. V trimming: 10 bases; J trimming: 8 bases; junction bases outside the gene matches: 14. CDR3 bases: TGTGCCACCACCGTGCGGACAGGGGAAGGGGAAAAACTGTTTTTT. It translates to CATTVRTGEGEKLFF.

The chain is built from TRBV5-4 and TRBJ2-2; TRBD1 matches at 7 bases. CDR3 length equals 15 residues. After removal of 4 bases from V and 4 bases from J, the junction contained 7 bases not matched to a gene. Germline loops: CDR1 SGHNT, CDR2 YYREEE (reference sequence). CDR3 in amino acids: CASSPAGGITGELFF. DNA of the CDR3: TGTGCCAGCAGCCCCGCAGGGGGTATCACCGGGGAGCTGTTTTTT. The whole variable domain, remainder taken from reference TRBV5-4 and TRBJ2-2, is ETGVTQSPTHLIKTRGQQVTLRCSSQSGHNTVSWYQQALGQGPQFIFQYYREEENGRGNFPPRFSGLQFPNYSSELNVNALELDDSALYLCASSPAGGITGELFFGEGSRLTVL.

The chain combines TRBV27 with TRBJ2-7, with D unclear. This CDR3 has 14 amino acids. Deletions cut 2 bases from V and 2 bases from J, with 10 bases between. The germline gives CDR1 MNHEY, CDR2 SMNVEV (reference sequence). DNA of the CDR3: TGTGCCAGCAGTTTAACTCCGGTCACCTACGAGCAGTACTTC. Amino acid sequence: CASSLTPVTYEQYF.

The chain employs TRBV4-1 and TRBJ2-7; the match to TRBD2 covers 9 bases. Germline CDR1 reads MGHRA; CDR2 reads YSYEKL. After removal of 2 bases from V and 11 bases from J, the junction contained 13 bases not matched to a gene. The CDR3 has 15 residues. In DNA, the CDR3 is TGCGCCAGCAGCCAACTCGAGGGGCTAGCGGGATTGGAGTACTTC. Encoded protein: CASSQLEGLAGLEYF.

The chain joins TRBV9 to TRBJ2-5; 9 nucleotides agree with TRBD2. Germline V CDR1 and CDR2: SGDLS, YYNGEE. Trimming took 4 bases from V and 1 from J; bases not matched to a gene: 11. The CDR3 consists of 17 residues. The CDR3 region is CASSKTSSGIIQETQYF. CDR3 coding DNA: TGTGCCAGCAGCAAAACCTCTAGCGGGATCATCCAAGAGACCCAGTACTTC.

The CDR3 spells CASSPTEAYEQYF. CDR3 nucleotide sequence: TGTGCCAGCTCACCAACTGAGGCCTACGAGCAGTACTTC. V gene TRBV18 combines with J gene TRBJ2-7; unclear D gene. The germline V gene encodes CDR1 KGHSH and CDR2 LQKENI. The CDR3 is 13 amino acids. V was pared by 2 bases and J by 2 bases, with 7 bases between.

This chain uses TRBV2 with TRBJ2-7, with TRBD1 matching over 7 bases. The CDR3 has 14 amino acids. The V gene end was trimmed by 4 bases and the J gene end by 2 bases; junction bases not matched to a gene: 5. Germline V CDR1 and CDR2: SNHLY, FYNNEI. CDR3 DNA: TGTGCCAGCAGTGTGACAGGGCAGGCCTACGAGCAGTACTTC. It is translated as CASSVTGQAYEQYF.

The V gene is TRBV7-3, the J gene TRBJ2-3, with 7 bases that match TRBD2. Germline values: CDR1 SGHTA, CDR2 FQGTGA. The CDR3 totals 16 residues. With V trimmed by 5 bases and J by 4 bases, 12 bases remained unmatched. CDR3 sequence reads: CASSPQVAGAADTQYF. The CDR3 nucleotides read TGTGCCAGCAGCCCCCAGGTGGCGGGAGCTGCAGATACGCAGTATTTT. Combining the CDR3 with reference TRBV7-3 and TRBJ2-3 gives the whole variable domain GAGVSQTPSNKVTEKGKYVELRCDPISGHTALYWYRQSLGQGPEFLIYFQGTGAADDSGLPNDRFFAVRPEGSVSTLKIQRTERGDSAVYLCASSPQVAGAADTQYFGPGTRLTVL.

This clone was picked up a small number of times. The chain combines TRBV28 with TRBJ1-5, with no clear D. The germline V gene encodes CDR1 MDHEN and CDR2 SYDVKM. Trimming left V 5 bases short and J 10 bases short, with 12 bases between. The CDR3 extends over 12 amino acids. The CDR3 sequence: CASSPTPKPQHF. The CDR3 nucleotides read TGTGCCAGCAGTCCTACCCCCAAACCCCAGCATTTT. The full variable domain, with the rest looked up from reference TRBV28 and TRBJ1-5, is DVKVTQSSRYLVKRTGEKVFLECVQDMDHENMFWYRQDPGLGLRLIYFSYDVKMKEKGDIPEGYSVSREKKERFSLILESASTNQTSMYLCASSPTPKPQHFGDGTRLSIL.

The chain recombines TRBV7-9 with TRBJ1-2; a weak D match, TRBD1 (5 bases). V gave up 7 bases and J gave up 6 bases, with 12 bases separating them. CDR1 is SEHNR, CDR2 FQNEAQ, per germline (reference sequence). The CDR3 consists of 12 residues. The chain's CDR3 is CASTRGTDGYTF. In DNA, the CDR3 is TGTGCCAGCACCCGGGGGACTGATGGCTACACCTTC. The full variable domain, its missing parts supplied by reference TRBV7-9 and TRBJ1-2, is DTGVSQNPRHKITKRGQNVTFRCDPISEHNRLYWYRQTLGQGPEFLTYFQNEAQLEKSRLLSDRFSAERPKGSFSTLEIQRTEQGDSAMYLCASTRGTDGYTFGSGTRLTVV.

This clone was detected only a few times. CDR3 sequence (DNA): TGTGCCAGTAGTGATGGACAGGGGGACAATCAGCCCCAGCATTTT. Encoded protein: CASSDGQGDNQPQHF. This rearrangement joins TRBV19 to TRBJ1-5; 10 bases agree with TRBD1. This CDR3 is 15 amino acids long. In germline, CDR1 is LNHDA, CDR2 SQIVND (reference sequence). V gave up 5 bases and J gave up 3 bases; unmatched junction bases: 4.

This chain connects TRBV7-2 to TRBJ2-3; TRBD2 matches 11 bases. V gave up 5 bases and J gave up 4 bases; unmatched junction bases: 8. Germline CDR1 reads SGHTA; CDR2 reads FQGNSA. CDR3 length: 16 residues. For the CDR3, the DNA is TGTGCCAGCAGCAAGACTAGCGGGATAGGGCCAGATACGCAGTATTTT. It encodes CASSKTSGIGPDTQYF.

This rearrangement joins TRBV28 to TRBJ1-4, with 10 bases that match TRBD1. Germline trimming cut 5 bases from V and 8 bases from J; bases unmatched to any gene: 17. The CDR3 runs to 18 residues. Germline V gene sequence: CDR1 MDHEN, CDR2 SYDVKM. The CDR3 loop is CASSPYRQGALPREKLFF. CDR3 coding DNA: TGTGCCAGCAGTCCCTACCGACAGGGGGCGCTTCCAAGGGAAAAACTGTTTTTT.